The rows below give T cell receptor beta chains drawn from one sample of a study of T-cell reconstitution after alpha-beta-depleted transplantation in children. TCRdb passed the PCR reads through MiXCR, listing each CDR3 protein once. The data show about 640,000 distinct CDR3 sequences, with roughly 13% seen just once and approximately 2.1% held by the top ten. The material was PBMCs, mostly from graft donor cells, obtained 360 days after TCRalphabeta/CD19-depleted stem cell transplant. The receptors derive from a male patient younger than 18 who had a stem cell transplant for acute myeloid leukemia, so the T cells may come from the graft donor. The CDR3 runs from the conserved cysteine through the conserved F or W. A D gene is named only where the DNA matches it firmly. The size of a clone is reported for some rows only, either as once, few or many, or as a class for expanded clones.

TGTGCCAGCAGCCCCCGTCACCAGGCCCCAGATACGCAGTATTTT	CASSPRHQAPDTQYF	many	TRBJ2-3	TRBV6-2/TRBV6-3	-
TGCGCCAGCAGCGGTGGGACAGGGACCTTCGAGCAGTTCTTC	CASSGGTGTFEQFF	-	TRBJ2-1	TRBV5-1	TRBD1
TGTGCCAGCATTACCGGGACCGAGCTGGAAGCTTTCTTT	CASITGTELEAFF	few	TRBJ1-1	TRBV6-4	-
TGTGCCACCAGTTTAAAGTCTAGCGGCCCTAGGAATGAGCAGTTCTTC	CATSLKSSGPRNEQFF	-	TRBJ2-1	TRBV24-1	TRBD2
TGTGCCAGCAGTTTAGGTCGTGAAGGCAGAAAGAGCTCCTACGAGCAGTACTTC	CASSLGREGRKSSYEQYF	-	TRBJ2-7	TRBV27	-
TGTGCCACCTTGGTCCGGGGCACAGATACGCAGTATTTT	CATLVRGTDTQYF	few	TRBJ2-3	TRBV10-3	-
TGCAGTGCTCTCCCTGGGGCCAACGTCCTGACTTTC	CSALPGANVLTF	-	TRBJ2-6	TRBV20-1	-
TGTGCCAGCAGCCTCCATCAACCGGGACAGGGGGCGACCCAGTACTTC	CASSLHQPGQGATQYF	many	TRBJ2-5	TRBV7-2	TRBD1
TGTGCCAGCAGTTTTGTGCGGGATACGGGCGAGCAGTACTTC	CASSFVRDTGEQYF	many	TRBJ2-7	TRBV12-3/TRBV12-4	-
TGTGCCAGCAGCCAAGTCCTGGCTAGTGAACTCTACGAGCAGTACTTC	CASSQVLASELYEQYF	many	TRBJ2-7	TRBV4-2	-
TGTGCCTGGAGTGACGGGACTAGCGGGGGCCAAGAGACCCAGTACTTC	CAWSDGTSGGQETQYF	-	TRBJ2-5	TRBV30	TRBD2
TGCAGTGCCGATAGTTTAGCGGGAGTCGCAGATACGCAGTATTTT	CSADSLAGVADTQYF	many	TRBJ2-3	TRBV20-1	TRBD2
TGCGCCAGCAGCTTGAAGGGAGTCTCTGGGGCCAACGTCCTGACTTTC	CASSLKGVSGANVLTF	-	TRBJ2-6	TRBV5-1	-
TGTGCCAGCAGTGGATGGACAGGTTCGAACACCGGGGAGCTGTTTTTT	CASSGWTGSNTGELFF	-	TRBJ2-2	TRBV6-2/TRBV6-3	TRBD1
TGTGCCAGTAGTTTACTAGCGGGAGGGCACTACAATGAGCAGTTCTTC	CASSLLAGGHYNEQFF	-	TRBJ2-1	TRBV19	TRBD2
TGTGCCAGCAGCCCGCCCGGGACACTTGAGCAGTACTTC	CASSPPGTLEQYF	many	TRBJ2-7	TRBV7-9	-
TGTGCCAGCAGTTTACTTGCCGGATCCTACGAGCAGTACTTC	CASSLLAGSYEQYF	many	TRBJ2-7	TRBV12-3/TRBV12-4	-
TGTGCCTGGAGTCGTCTTCCGGGACTAGCGGCTTATGAGCAGTTCTTC	CAWSRLPGLAAYEQFF	few	TRBJ2-1	TRBV30	TRBD2
TGCGCCAGCAGCCAAGCTCCGGGAGGTTACTACGAGCAGTACTTC	CASSQAPGGYYEQYF	-	TRBJ2-7	TRBV4-3	TRBD2
TGCAGCGTTCTTTACGGGGAGGGCCCGAAGTACGAGCAGTACTTC	CSVLYGEGPKYEQYF	-	TRBJ2-7	TRBV29-1	TRBD2
TGCGCCAGCAGCAGGGGACTAGCGCACAGCTCCTACAATGAGCAGTTCTTC	CASSRGLAHSSYNEQFF	few	TRBJ2-1	TRBV5-1	TRBD2
TGTGCCAGCAAAACCGGTTATCGGTCACCCCTCCACTTT	CASKTGYRSPLHF	few	TRBJ1-6	TRBV12-3/TRBV12-4	-
TGCAGCGCCCGTTCGCCGGGCCCCTACGAGCAGTACTTC	CSARSPGPYEQYF	few	TRBJ2-7	TRBV29-1	-
TGCGCCAGCAGCGCTGGGACTAGCGGGAGGGCCGACACAGATACGCAGTATTTT	CASSAGTSGRADTDTQYF	-	TRBJ2-3	TRBV4-3	TRBD2
TGTGCCAGCAGTTACTCGAGGGCTAGCGGGAGCCTTCAGGAGCAGTACTTC	CASSYSRASGSLQEQYF	-	TRBJ2-7	TRBV6-5	TRBD2
TGTGCCATCAGTGAGTACAGGGGCGGATTGGCAGATACGCAGTATTTT	CAISEYRGGLADTQYF	-	TRBJ2-3	TRBV10-3	TRBD1
TGTGCCTGGAGTCCACGGGGAGGCACTGAAGCTTTCTTT	CAWSPRGGTEAFF	few	TRBJ1-1	TRBV30	-
TGTGCCAGCAGCTTAAAACTAGCGGGAGGGCCTGACACCGGGGAGCTGTTTTTT	CASSLKLAGGPDTGELFF	few	TRBJ2-2	TRBV7-3	TRBD2
TGTGCCAGCAGCGTAGGGTGGGAGCAGTTCTTC	CASSVGWEQFF	-	TRBJ2-1	TRBV9	-
TGCGCCAGCAGCATTTCTAGCGGGCGGTCGAACACCGGGGAGCTGTTTTTT	CASSISSGRSNTGELFF	many	TRBJ2-2	TRBV5-1	TRBD2
TGTGCCAGCAGCTCCGACGTAACAGATACGCAGTATTTT	CASSSDVTDTQYF	many	TRBJ2-3	TRBV7-3	-
TGTGCCAGCAGCCAGGCGTTCGGACTAGCGGGATACAATGAGCAGTTCTTC	CASSQAFGLAGYNEQFF	few	TRBJ2-1	TRBV3-1	TRBD2
TGTGCCAGCTCACCTCTAGCGGGGCCCACACCAGCGGAGCTGTTTTTT	CASSPLAGPTPAELFF	once	TRBJ2-2	TRBV18	TRBD2
TGTGCCAGCAGTTTCCGAGGACCCCAAGAGACCCAGTACTTC	CASSFRGPQETQYF	-	TRBJ2-5	TRBV28	-
TGTGCCAGCAGCGTAGAGCGGGCCTACTACAATGAGCAGTTCTTC	CASSVERAYYNEQFF	few	TRBJ2-1	TRBV9	-
TGTGCCAGCAGCTTCCAGACTAGTAGCACAGATACGCAGTATTTT	CASSFQTSSTDTQYF	few	TRBJ2-3	TRBV11-2	-
TGTGCCAGCAGCCCTAGCGGTCGGCCCTACGAGCAGTACTTC	CASSPSGRPYEQYF	many	TRBJ2-7	TRBV28	TRBD2
TGTGCCAGCAGCCAGTCACAGGGACTCACCTACGAGCAGTACTTC	CASSQSQGLTYEQYF	few	TRBJ2-7	TRBV14	-
TGCGCCAGCAGCTTGGTTGGACTGAGCACCGGGGAGCTGTTTTTT	CASSLVGLSTGELFF	few	TRBJ2-2	TRBV5-1	-
TGTGCCAGCAGTATATTTCCCGGGACAAAGAACACTGAAGCTTTCTTT	CASSIFPGTKNTEAFF	few	TRBJ1-1	TRBV6-9	-
TGTGCCAGCAGCTTGGCAAGCGGGAGGGCCAATGAGCAGTTCTTC	CASSLASGRANEQFF	few	TRBJ2-1	TRBV5-5	TRBD2
TGTGCCAGCAGTTTTTCTAGCGGGCTCTCCTACAATGAGCAGTTCTTC	CASSFSSGLSYNEQFF	-	TRBJ2-1	TRBV12-3/TRBV12-4	TRBD2
TGTGCCACCAGCAGAGATCTCCGTACAGGGGTGATTAGGGAGACCCAGTACTTC	CATSRDLRTGVIRETQYF	many	TRBJ2-5	TRBV15	TRBD1
TGTGCCAGCAGCTCCGCTCGTTATCAGCCCCAGCATTTT	CASSSARYQPQHF	few	TRBJ1-5	TRBV7-6	-
TGTGCCAGCAGTGTACACCGTTGGACTAGCGAAAGATACAATGAGCAGTTCTTC	CASSVHRWTSERYNEQFF	many	TRBJ2-1	TRBV12-3/TRBV12-4	TRBD2